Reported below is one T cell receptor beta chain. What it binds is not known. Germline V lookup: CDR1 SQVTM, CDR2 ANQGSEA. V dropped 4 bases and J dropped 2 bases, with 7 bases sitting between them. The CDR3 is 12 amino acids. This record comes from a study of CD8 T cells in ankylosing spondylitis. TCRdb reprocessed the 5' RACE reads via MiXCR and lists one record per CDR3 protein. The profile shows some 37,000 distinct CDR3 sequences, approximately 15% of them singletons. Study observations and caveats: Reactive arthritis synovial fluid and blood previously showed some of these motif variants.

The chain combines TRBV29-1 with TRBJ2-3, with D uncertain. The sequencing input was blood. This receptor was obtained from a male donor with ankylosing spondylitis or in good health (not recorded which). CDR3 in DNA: TGCAGCGTTGTGACCTCCACAGATACGCAGTATTTT. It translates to CSVVTSTDTQYF.